The 5 T cell receptor beta chains below were found in one sample sequenced in a study of CD8 T cells in ankylosing spondylitis. TCRdb passed the 5' RACE reads through MiXCR, listing each CDR3 protein once. The sample shows tens of thousands of distinct CDR3 sequences, about 27% of them seen only once. Sequenced sample: blood, either unsorted or a sorted T cell fraction (not recorded which). Receptor source: a male donor with ankylosing spondylitis or in good health (not recorded which).

This chain uses TRBV29-1 with TRBJ1-1; D possibly corresponds to TRBD1 (6 bases). The CDR3 runs 14 residues. Germline CDR1 and CDR2: SQVTM and ANQGSEA. Trimming removed 6 bases at V and 5 bases at J, with 19 bases between. For the CDR3, the DNA is TGCAGCGTCCTCAAGGCGGGGGGCATGACTGAAGCTTTCTTT. Its translation: CSVLKAGGMTEAFF.

This clonotype was observed a few times. The genes are TRBV5-6 and TRBJ2-5; D uncertain. Germline values: CDR1 SGHDT, CDR2 YYEEEE. V lost 2 bases and J lost 5, with 16 bases in between. The CDR3 runs to 15 residues. CDR3 in DNA: TGTGCCAGCAGCTTCGGAGAGGTGGGGTATGAGACCCAGTACTTC. It translates to CASSFGEVGYETQYF.

This clonotype has just a few counts. The rearrangement links TRBV7-2 to TRBJ2-5; D gene ambiguous. The CDR3 loop spans 11 amino acids. Trimming removed 5 bases at V and 0 bases at J, with 1 base between. Looked up from germline, CDR1 is SGHTA and CDR2 is FQGNSA. The CDR3 nucleotides read TGTGCCAGCAGCAACCAAGAGACCCAGTACTTC. As protein: CASSNQETQYF.

The chain carries TRBV7-2 and TRBJ2-1; the D is unclear. V shed 3 bases and J shed 5 bases, with 8 bases lying between them. The CDR3 has 13 amino acids. CDR1 is SGHTA, CDR2 FQGNSA, per germline. The CDR3: CASSLVTHNEQFF. Written as DNA, the CDR3 is TGTGCCAGCAGCTTGGTGACCCACAATGAGCAGTTCTTC.

This clonotype was seen repeatedly, ten times or more. The chain uses TRBV6-6 and TRBJ2-1, with D maybe TRBD2 (5 bases). The V and J ends lost 6 bases and 10 bases respectively, with 16 bases between them. The CDR3 is 13 residues long. Germline loops: CDR1 MNHNY, CDR2 SVGAGI (reference sequence). CDR3: CASRTTFLGEQFF. As DNA, the CDR3 is TGTGCCAGCAGGACTACTTTTCTGGGAGAGCAGTTCTTC.